This section outlines one TCR beta chain sequence together with its context. Its antigen remains unidentified. At deep level, the assay was performed. Produced via immunoSEQ multiplex PCR; TCRdb's table is partial and in-frame only. The sample records roughly 770,000 clones, roughly 96% being singletons. CD45RO negativity and positive selection for CCR7 defined naive CD8 cells, a population that excluded terminally differentiated effector memory CD45RA+ cells. These data originate in a study of shared clonotypes between healthy human individuals. Study observations and caveats: Clonotype sharing among donors, it was expected, would be affected by sequencing depth.

Sequencing was carried out using naive CD8+ T cells sorted from blood. The sequence was collected from a man in his thirties or forties in good health.

CDR3 residues: CASSLTDYPKLNEQFF. The DNA for the CDR3 is TGTGCCAGCAGCCTCACGGACTACCCAAAACTCAATGAGCAGTTCTTC. This chain connects TRBV7-2 to TRBJ2-1, with D possibly matching TRBD2 (6 bases). Germline assignment: CDR1 SGHTA and CDR2 FQGNSA. The CDR3 is made up of 16 amino acids. Between the trimmed V and J ends, which lost 5 bases and 6 bases, there was a span of 20 bases.